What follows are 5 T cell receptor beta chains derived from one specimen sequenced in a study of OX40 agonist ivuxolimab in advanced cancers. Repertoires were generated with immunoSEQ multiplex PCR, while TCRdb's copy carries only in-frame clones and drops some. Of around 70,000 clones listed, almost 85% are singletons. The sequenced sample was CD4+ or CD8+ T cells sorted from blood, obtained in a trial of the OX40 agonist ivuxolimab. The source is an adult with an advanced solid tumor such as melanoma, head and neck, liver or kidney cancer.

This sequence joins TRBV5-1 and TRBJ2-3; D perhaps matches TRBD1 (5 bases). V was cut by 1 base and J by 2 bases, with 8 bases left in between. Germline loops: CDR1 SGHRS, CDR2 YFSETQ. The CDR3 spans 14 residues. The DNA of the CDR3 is TGCGCCAGCAGCTTGAGGGGAACCACAGATACGCAGTATTTT. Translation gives CASSLRGTTDTQYF.

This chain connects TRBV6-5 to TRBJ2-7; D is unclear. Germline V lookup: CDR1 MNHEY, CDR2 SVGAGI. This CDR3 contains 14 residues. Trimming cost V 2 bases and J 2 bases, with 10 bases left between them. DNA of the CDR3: TGTGCCAGCAGTTACCGCGGATATACCTACGAGCAGTACTTC. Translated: CASSYRGYTYEQYF.

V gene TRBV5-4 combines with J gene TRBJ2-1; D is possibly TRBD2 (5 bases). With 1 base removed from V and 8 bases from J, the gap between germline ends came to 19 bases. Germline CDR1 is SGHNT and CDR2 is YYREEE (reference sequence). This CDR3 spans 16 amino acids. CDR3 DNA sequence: TGTGCCAGCAGCTTGACCCTAGCTGGCTCGGGCGATGAGCAGTTCTTC. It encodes CASSLTLAGSGDEQFF.

The CDR3, as DNA: TGCGCCAGCAGCTCCCAACAGGGGAAAGAGACCCAGTACTTC. Translated, it gives CASSSQQGKETQYF. V gene TRBV5-1 combines with J gene TRBJ2-5; 7 nucleotides align to TRBD1. The germline gives CDR1 SGHRS, CDR2 YFSETQ. This CDR3 has 14 residues. With V trimmed by 3 bases and J by 3 bases, 5 bases remained unmatched.

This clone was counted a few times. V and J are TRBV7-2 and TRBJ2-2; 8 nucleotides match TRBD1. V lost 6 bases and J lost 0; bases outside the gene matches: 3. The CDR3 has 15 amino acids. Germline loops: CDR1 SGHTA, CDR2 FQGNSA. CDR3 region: CASSLQGANTGELFF. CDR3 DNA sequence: TGTGCCAGCAGTCTACAGGGGGCGAACACCGGGGAGCTGTTTTTT.